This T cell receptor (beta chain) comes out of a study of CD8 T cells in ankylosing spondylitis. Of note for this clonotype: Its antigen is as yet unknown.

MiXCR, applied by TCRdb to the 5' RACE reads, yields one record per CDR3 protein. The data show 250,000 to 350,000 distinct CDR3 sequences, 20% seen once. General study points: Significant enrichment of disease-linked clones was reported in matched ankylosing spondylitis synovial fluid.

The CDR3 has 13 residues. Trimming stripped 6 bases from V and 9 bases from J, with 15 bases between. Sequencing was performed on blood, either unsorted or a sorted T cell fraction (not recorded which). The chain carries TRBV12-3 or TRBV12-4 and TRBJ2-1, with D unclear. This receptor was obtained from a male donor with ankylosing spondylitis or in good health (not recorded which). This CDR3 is CASSSSRNGEQFF. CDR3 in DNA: TGTGCCAGCAGCTCGAGTCGGAATGGTGAGCAGTTCTTC.